This entry concerns a single TCR beta chain. Generated by immunoSEQ multiplex PCR, the TCRdb table keeps only in-frame clones and is missing some. The sample lists about 68,000 clones; 90% were seen once. CDR1 LNHDA and CDR2 SQIVND come from the germline V gene (reference sequence). The CDR3 runs to 13 residues. V was trimmed by 3 bases and J by 7 bases, leaving 12 bases between them. The data originate from a study of T cell changes during pregnancy in multiple sclerosis. The receptor's source is a female donor with multiple sclerosis, enrolled in a pregnancy study. Sample: peripheral blood, taken in the third trimester of pregnancy. The V gene is TRBV19, the J gene TRBJ2-5; D possibly corresponds to TRBD1 (6 bases). The CDR3 is CASSIKQGGTQYF. Written as DNA, the CDR3 is TGTGCCAGTAGTATTAAACAGGGCGGGACCCAGTACTTC.